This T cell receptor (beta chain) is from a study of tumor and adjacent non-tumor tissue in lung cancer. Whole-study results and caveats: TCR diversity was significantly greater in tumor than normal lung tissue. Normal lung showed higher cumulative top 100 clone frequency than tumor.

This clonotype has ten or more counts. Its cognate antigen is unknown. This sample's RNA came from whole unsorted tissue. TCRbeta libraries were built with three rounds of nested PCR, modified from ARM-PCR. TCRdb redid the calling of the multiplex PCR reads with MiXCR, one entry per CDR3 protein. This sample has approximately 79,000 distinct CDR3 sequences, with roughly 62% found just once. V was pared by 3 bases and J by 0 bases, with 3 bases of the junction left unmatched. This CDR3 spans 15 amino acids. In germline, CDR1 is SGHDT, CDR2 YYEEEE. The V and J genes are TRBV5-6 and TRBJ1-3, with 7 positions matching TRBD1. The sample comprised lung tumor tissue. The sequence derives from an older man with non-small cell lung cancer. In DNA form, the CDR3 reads TGTGCCAGCAGCTCGGGACAGAACTCTGGAAACACCATATATTTT. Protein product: CASSSGQNSGNTIYF.